These T cell receptor beta chains were read from a single sample in a study of blood T cell repertoires in COVID-19. This table comes from immunoSEQ multiplex PCR, and its TCRdb copy is limited to in-frame clones, with some not included. The table records around 170,000 clones, 88% of them present only once. Sequencing was done on a sample of PBMCs or T cells enriched from blood (not recorded which). These receptors came from a young woman who had recovered from COVID-19. Each CDR3 is given with its conserved first and last residue. D genes are given only for firm matches. Only some rows state a clone size, as once, few, many or a class for expanded clones.

abundance | j_gene | d_gene | v_gene | CDR3aa | CDR3nt
once | TRBJ2-7 | TRBD1 | TRBV5-1 | CASRSRGQGSYEQYF | TGCGCCAGTCGGTCGCGTGGACAGGGGTCCTACGAGCAGTACTTC
NA | TRBJ1-5 | TRBD1 | TRBV28 | CASSVTGGYSNQPQHF | TGTGCCAGCAGTGTCACAGGGGGATATAGCAATCAGCCCCAGCATTTT
once | TRBJ2-1 | NA | TRBV9 | CASSVDRVLYNEQFF | TGTGCCAGCAGCGTAGACAGGGTTCTCTACAATGAGCAGTTCTTC
NA | TRBJ2-2 | TRBD2 | TRBV4-1 | CASSPQTVAGDTGELFF | TGCGCCAGCAGCCCCCAGACGGTAGCGGGGGACACCGGGGAGCTGTTTTTT
NA | TRBJ2-1 | TRBD2 | TRBV5-1 | CASSFRVSGSGDEQFF | TGCGCCAGCAGCTTTCGGGTTAGCGGGAGCGGAGATGAGCAGTTCTTC
NA | TRBJ2-2 | NA | TRBV15 | CATSSPNGVLGGTGELFF | TGTGCCACCAGCAGCCCCAACGGAGTTTTAGGAGGGACCGGGGAGCTGTTTTTT
many | TRBJ2-3 | TRBD2 | TRBV5-4 | CASSPMLADTDTQYF | TGTGCCAGCAGCCCCATGCTAGCGGACACAGATACGCAGTATTTT
NA | TRBJ2-5 | TRBD2 | TRBV11-1 | CASSRATSGETQYF | TGTGCCAGCAGCCGCGCGACTAGCGGAGAGACCCAGTACTTC
once | TRBJ2-7 | NA | TRBV4-2 | CASSPVREGAARYEQYF | TGTGCCAGCAGCCCCGTCCGGGAAGGTGCGGCCCGTTACGAGCAGTACTTC
NA | TRBJ2-4 | TRBD2 | TRBV4-1 | CASSQVRTSGNGVNIQYF | TGCGCCAGCAGCCAAGTGCGGACTAGCGGGAATGGGGTAAACATTCAGTACTTC
once | TRBJ1-2 | NA | TRBV12-3/TRBV12-4 | CASTPQGNYGYTF | TGTGCCAGCACCCCCCAGGGGAACTATGGCTACACCTTC
NA | TRBJ2-7 | TRBD1 | TRBV3-1/TRBV3-2 | CASSQVGQGVYEQYF | TGTGCCAGCAGCCAGGTGGGACAGGGCGTCTACGAGCAGTACTTC
few | TRBJ1-1 | NA | TRBV19 | CASGAVGAFF | TGTGCCAGTGGGGCCGTGGGGGCTTTCTTT
NA | TRBJ1-2 | NA | TRBV14 | CASSQFNIGQKNYGYTF | TGTGCCAGCAGCCAATTTAATATCGGACAGAAAAACTATGGCTACACCTTC
NA | TRBJ2-1 | TRBD2 | TRBV28 | CASSYGTNYNEQFF | TGTGCCAGCAGTTACGGGACTAACTACAATGAGCAGTTCTTC
NA | TRBJ1-2 | NA | TRBV2 | CAKGPQGAYGYTF | TGTGCCAAGGGACCACAGGGAGCCTATGGCTACACCTTC
NA | TRBJ2-1 | TRBD2 | TRBV11-2 | CASSLLFSGVYNEQFF | TGTGCCAGCAGCTTACTGTTTAGCGGGGTATACAATGAGCAGTTCTTC
NA | TRBJ1-5 | NA | TRBV27 | CASSSLGNQPQHF | TGTGCCAGCAGTTCTCTAGGAAATCAGCCCCAGCATTTT
NA | TRBJ2-7 | NA | TRBV5-1 | CASSLVSSYEQYF | TGCGCCAGCAGCTTGGTGTCTAGCTACGAGCAGTACTTC
NA | TRBJ1-4 | NA | TRBV7-8 | CASSLGRAGPANEKLFF | TGTGCCAGCAGCTTAGGTCGGGCAGGGCCGGCTAATGAAAAACTGTTTTTT
once | TRBJ1-1 | TRBD1 | TRBV23-1 | CASSQRLRGPTEAFF | TGCGCCAGCAGTCAAAGGCTCAGGGGGCCCACTGAAGCTTTCTTT
NA | TRBJ2-5 | TRBD2 | TRBV5-1 | CASSFIAGQETQYF | TGCGCCAGCAGCTTCATAGCGGGCCAAGAGACCCAGTACTTC
NA | TRBJ2-3 | TRBD2 | TRBV7-9 | CASSLGGGIRADTQYF | TGTGCCAGCAGCTTGGGGGGAGGGATCAGGGCAGATACGCAGTATTTT
NA | TRBJ1-1 | NA | TRBV7-2 | CASSLLAVNTEAFF | TGTGCCAGCAGCTTATTGGCAGTCAACACTGAAGCTTTCTTT
NA | TRBJ1-2 | TRBD1 | TRBV18 | CASSPFSGQKLNYGYTF | TGTGCCAGCTCACCTTTTTCGGGACAGAAGCTAAACTATGGCTACACCTTC
NA | TRBJ1-2 | TRBD1 | TRBV5-1 | CASAPLTTGNYGYTF | TGCGCCAGCGCCCCCCTCACGACAGGGAACTATGGCTACACCTTC